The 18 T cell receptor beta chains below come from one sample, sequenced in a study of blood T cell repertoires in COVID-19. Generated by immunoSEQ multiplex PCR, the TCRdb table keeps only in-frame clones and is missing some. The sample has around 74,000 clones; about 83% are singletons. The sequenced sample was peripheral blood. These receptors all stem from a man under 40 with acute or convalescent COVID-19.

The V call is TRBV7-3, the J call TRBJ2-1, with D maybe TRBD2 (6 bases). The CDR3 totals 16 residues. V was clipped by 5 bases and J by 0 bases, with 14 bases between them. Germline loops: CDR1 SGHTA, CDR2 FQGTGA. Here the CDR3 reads CASSPTGGSSYNEQFF. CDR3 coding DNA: TGTGCCAGCAGCCCTACCGGAGGGAGCTCCTACAATGAGCAGTTCTTC.

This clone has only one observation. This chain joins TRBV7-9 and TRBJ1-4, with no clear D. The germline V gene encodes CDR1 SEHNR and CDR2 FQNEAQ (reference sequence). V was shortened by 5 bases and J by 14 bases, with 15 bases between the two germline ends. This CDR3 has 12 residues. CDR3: CASSREEGNLFF. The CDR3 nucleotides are TGTGCCAGCAGCCGAGAAGAGGGAAACCTGTTTTTT.

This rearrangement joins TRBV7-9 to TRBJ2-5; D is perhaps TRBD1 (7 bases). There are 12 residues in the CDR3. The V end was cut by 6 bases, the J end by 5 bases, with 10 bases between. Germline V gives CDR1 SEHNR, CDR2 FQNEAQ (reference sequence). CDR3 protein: CASRQGRETQYF. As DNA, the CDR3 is TGTGCCAGCAGACAGGGGAGGGAGACCCAGTACTTC.

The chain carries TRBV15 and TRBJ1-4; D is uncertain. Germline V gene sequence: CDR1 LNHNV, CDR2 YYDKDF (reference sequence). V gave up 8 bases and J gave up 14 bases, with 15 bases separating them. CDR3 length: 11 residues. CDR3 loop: CATSDTQRLFF. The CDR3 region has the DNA TGTGCCACCTCAGATACCCAGCGGCTGTTTTTT.

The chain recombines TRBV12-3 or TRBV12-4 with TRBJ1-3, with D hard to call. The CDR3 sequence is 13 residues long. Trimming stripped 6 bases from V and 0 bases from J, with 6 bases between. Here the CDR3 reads CASRKLSGNTIYF. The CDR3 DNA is TGTGCCAGCAGAAAACTCTCTGGAAACACCATATATTTT.

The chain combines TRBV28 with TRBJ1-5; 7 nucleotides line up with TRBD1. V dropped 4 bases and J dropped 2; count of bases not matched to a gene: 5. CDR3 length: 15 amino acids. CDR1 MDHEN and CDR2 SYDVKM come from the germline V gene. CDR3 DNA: TGTGCCAGCAGTTCGAGCAGGGGGGGCAATCAGCCCCAGCATTTT. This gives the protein CASSSSRGGNQPQHF.

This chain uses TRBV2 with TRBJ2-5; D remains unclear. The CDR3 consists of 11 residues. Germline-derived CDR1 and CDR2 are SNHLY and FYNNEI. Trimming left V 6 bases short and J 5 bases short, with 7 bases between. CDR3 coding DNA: TGTGCCAGCAGGCTGGAGGAGACCCAGTACTTC. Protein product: CASRLEETQYF.

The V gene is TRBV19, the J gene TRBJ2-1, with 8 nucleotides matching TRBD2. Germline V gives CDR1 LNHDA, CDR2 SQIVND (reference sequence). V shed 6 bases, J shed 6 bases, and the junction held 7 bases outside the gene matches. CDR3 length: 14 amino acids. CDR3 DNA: TGTGCCAGTAGAGGACCGGCGGGGGGCAATGAGCAGTTCTTC. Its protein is CASRGPAGGNEQFF. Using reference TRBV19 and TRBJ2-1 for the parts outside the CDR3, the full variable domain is DGGITQSPKYLFRKEGQNVTLSCEQNLNHDAMYWYRQDPGQGLRLIYYSQIVNDFQKGDIAEGYSVSREKKESFPLTVTSAQKNPTAFYLCASRGPAGGNEQFFGPGTRLTVL.

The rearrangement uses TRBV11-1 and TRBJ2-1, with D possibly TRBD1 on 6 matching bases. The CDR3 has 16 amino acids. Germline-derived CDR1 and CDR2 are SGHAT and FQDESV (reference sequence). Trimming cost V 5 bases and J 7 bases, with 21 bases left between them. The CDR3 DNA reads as TGTGCCAGCAGCCCGGCCCAGGGGTCGATTTTAAATGAGCAGTTCTTC. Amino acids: CASSPAQGSILNEQFF. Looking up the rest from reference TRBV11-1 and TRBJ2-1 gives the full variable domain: EAEVAQSPRYKITEKSQAVAFWCDPISGHATLYWYRQILGQGPELLVQFQDESVVDDSQLPKDRFSAERLKGVDSTLKIQPAELGDSAMYLCASSPAQGSILNEQFFGPGTRLTVL.

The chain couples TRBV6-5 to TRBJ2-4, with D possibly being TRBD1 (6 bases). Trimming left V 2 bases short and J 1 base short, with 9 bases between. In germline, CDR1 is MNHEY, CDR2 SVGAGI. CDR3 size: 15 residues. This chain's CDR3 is CASSYGDRAKNIQYF. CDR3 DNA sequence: TGTGCCAGCAGTTACGGAGACAGGGCCAAAAACATTCAGTACTTC.

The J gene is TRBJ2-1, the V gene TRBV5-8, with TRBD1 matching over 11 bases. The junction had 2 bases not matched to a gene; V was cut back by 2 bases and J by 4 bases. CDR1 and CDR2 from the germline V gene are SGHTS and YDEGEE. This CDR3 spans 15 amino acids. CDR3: CASSFRDRGYNEQFF. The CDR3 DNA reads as TGTGCCAGCAGCTTCCGGGACAGGGGGTACAATGAGCAGTTCTTC.

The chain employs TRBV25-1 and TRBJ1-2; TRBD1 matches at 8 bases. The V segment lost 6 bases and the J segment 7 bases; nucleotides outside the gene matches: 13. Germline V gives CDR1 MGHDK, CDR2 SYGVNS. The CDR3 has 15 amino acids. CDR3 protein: CASRATGGRAGGYTF. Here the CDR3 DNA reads TGTGCCAGCAGGGCCACAGGGGGTAGAGCAGGTGGCTACACCTTC.

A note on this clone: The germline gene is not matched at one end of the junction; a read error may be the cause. CDR3 protein: CASSSIGGQHTRDF. The CDR3 DNA follows: TGTGCCAGCAGTTCAATAGGAGGGCAACATACCCGGGACTTC. The rearrangement joins TRBV6-5 to TRBJ2-5; possible D gene TRBD2, 6 bases. CDR1 MNHEY and CDR2 SVGAGI come from the germline V gene. This CDR3 spans 14 amino acids.

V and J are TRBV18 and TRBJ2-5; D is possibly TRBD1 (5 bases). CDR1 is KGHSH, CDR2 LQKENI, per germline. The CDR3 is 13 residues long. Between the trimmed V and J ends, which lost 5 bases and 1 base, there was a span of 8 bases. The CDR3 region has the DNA TGTGCCAGCTCATCGGACATCCAAGAGACCCAGTACTTC. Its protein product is CASSSDIQETQYF.

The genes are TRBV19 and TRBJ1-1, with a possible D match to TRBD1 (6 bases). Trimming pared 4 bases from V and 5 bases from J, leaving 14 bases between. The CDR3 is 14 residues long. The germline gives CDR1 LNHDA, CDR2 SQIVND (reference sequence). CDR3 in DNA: TGTGCCAGTAGTACTTTTGCAGGGGTGACTGAAGCTTTCTTT. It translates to CASSTFAGVTEAFF.

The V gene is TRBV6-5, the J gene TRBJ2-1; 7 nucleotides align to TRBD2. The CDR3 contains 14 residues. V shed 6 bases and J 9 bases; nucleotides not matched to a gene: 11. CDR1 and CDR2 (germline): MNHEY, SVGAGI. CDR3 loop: CASSSGGSSVEQFF. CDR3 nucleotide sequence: TGTGCCAGCAGCTCGGGCGGGAGTAGTGTTGAGCAGTTCTTC.

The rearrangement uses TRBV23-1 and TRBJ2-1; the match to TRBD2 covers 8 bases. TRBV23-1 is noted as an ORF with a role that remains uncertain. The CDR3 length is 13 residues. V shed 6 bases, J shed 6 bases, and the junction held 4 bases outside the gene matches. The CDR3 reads CASRGLARNEQFF. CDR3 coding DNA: TGCGCCAGCAGAGGACTAGCTCGCAATGAGCAGTTCTTC.

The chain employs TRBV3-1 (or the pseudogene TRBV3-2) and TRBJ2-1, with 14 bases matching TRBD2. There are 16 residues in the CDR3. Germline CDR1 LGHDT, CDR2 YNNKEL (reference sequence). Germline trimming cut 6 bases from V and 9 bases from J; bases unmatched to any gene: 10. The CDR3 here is CASSPGTSGRGGEQFF. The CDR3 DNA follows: TGTGCCAGCAGTCCCGGGACTAGCGGGAGAGGGGGTGAGCAGTTCTTC.